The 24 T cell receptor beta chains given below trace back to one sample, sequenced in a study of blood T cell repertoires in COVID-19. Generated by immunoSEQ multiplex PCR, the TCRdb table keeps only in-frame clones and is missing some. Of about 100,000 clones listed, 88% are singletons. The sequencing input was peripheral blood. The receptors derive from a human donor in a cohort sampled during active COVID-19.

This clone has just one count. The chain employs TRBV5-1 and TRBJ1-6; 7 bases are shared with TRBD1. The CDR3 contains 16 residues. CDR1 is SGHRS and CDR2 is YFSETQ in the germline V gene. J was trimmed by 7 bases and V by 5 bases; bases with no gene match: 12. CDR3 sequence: CASREGQAATNSPLHF. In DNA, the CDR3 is TGCGCCAGCAGGGAAGGACAGGCCGCAACCAATTCACCCCTCCACTTT.

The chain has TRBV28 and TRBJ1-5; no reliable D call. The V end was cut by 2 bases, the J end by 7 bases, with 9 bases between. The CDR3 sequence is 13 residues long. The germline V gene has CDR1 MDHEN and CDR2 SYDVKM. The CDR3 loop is CASSLGLWQPQHF. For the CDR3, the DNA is TGTGCCAGCAGTTTAGGGCTGTGGCAGCCCCAGCATTTT.

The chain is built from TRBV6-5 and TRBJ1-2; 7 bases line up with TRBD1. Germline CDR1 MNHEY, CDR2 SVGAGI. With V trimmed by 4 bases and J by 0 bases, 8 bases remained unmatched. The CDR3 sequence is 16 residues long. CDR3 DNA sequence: TGTGCCAGCAGTTTATCTTCAGGGGGAACTAACTATGGCTACACCTTC. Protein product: CASSLSSGGTNYGYTF.

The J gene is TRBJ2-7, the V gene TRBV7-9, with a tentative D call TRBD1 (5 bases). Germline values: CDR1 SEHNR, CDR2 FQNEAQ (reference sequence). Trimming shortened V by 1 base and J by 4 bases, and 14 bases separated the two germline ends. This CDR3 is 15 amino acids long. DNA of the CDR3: TGTGCCAGCAGCTTAGGGTTTGGGGCGTGGTACGAGCAGTACTTC. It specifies CASSLGFGAWYEQYF.

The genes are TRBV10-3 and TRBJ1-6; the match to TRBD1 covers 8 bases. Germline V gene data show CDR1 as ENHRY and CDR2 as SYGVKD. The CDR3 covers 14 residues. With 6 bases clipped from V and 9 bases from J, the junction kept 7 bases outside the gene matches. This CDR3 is CAIRDRTGFSPLHF. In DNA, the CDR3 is TGTGCCATCAGGGACCGGACAGGGTTTTCACCCCTCCACTTT.

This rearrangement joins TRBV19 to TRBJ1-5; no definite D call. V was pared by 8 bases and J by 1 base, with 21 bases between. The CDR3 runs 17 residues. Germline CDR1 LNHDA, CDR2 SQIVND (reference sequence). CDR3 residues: CASQDRERSSSNQPQHF. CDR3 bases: TGTGCCAGTCAAGACCGGGAGAGAAGTTCAAGCAATCAGCCCCAGCATTTT.

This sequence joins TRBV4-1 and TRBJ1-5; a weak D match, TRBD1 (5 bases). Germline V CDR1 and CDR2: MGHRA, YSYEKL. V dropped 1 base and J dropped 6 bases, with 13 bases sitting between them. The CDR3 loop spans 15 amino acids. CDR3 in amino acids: CASSQVRGPSQPQHF. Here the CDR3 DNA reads TGCGCCAGCAGCCAAGTTAGGGGTCCCAGTCAGCCCCAGCATTTT.

The CDR3 region is CASSPPGQGRVQAKNIQYF. CDR3 DNA: TGTGCCAGCAGCCCGCCGGGACAGGGAAGGGTGCAGGCCAAAAACATTCAGTACTTC. The V gene is TRBV14, the J gene TRBJ2-4; 9 nucleotides match TRBD1. CDR1 and CDR2 (germline): SGHDN, FVKESK. V shed 4 bases, J shed 1 base, and the junction held 14 bases outside the gene matches. This CDR3 contains 19 residues. Full variable domain (outside the CDR3, taken from reference TRBV14 and TRBJ2-4): EAGVTQFPSHSVIEKGQTVTLRCDPISGHDNLYWYRRVMGKEIKFLLHFVKESKQDESGMPNNRFLAERTGGTYSTLKVQPAELEDSGVYFCASSPPGQGRVQAKNIQYFGAGTRLSVL.

CDR3 DNA sequence: TGCGCCAGCAGCTTGTTACTAGCGGGAGGATTGGAGACCCAGTACTTC. Protein: CASSLLLAGGLETQYF. The rearrangement uses TRBV5-1 and TRBJ2-5, with 12 bases lining up with TRBD2. CDR1 SGHRS and CDR2 YFSETQ come from the germline V gene. The V gene end was trimmed by 1 base and the J gene end by 5 bases; junction bases not matched to a gene: 6. This CDR3 region has 16 residues.

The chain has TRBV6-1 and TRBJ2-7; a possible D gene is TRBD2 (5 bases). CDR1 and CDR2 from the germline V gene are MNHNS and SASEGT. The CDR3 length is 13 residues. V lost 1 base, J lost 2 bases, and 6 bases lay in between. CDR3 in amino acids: CASSEVRAYEQYF. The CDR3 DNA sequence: TGTGCCAGCAGTGAAGTGAGGGCCTACGAGCAGTACTTC.

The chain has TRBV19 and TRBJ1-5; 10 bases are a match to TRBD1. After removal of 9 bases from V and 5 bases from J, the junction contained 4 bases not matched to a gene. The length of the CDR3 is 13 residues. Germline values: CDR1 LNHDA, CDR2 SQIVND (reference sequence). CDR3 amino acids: CARGQGVHQPQHF. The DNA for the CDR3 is TGTGCCAGAGGACAGGGGGTCCATCAGCCCCAGCATTTT.

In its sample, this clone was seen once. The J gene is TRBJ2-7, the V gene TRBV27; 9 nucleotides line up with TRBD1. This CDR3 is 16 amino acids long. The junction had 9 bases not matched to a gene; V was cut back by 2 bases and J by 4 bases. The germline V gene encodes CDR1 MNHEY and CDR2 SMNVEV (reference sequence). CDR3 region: CASSLRDRAAGYEQYF. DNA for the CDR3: TGTGCCAGCAGTTTAAGGGACAGGGCGGCGGGGTACGAGCAGTACTTC.

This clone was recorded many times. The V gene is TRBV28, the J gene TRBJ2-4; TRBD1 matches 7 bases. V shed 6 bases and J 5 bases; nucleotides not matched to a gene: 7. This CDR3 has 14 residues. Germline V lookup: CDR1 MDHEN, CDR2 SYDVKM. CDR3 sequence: CASRRRGGENIQYF. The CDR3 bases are TGTGCCAGCAGGAGAAGAGGGGGCGAAAACATTCAGTACTTC.

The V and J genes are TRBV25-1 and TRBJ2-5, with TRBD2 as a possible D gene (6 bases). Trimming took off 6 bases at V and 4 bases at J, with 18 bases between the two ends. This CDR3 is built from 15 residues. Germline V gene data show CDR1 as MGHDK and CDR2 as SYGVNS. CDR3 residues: CASRKSLGSGETQYF. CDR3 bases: TGTGCCAGCAGGAAAAGTTTGGGTAGCGGAGAGACCCAGTACTTC. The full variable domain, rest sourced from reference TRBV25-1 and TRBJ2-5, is EADIYQTPRYLVIGTGKKITLECSQTMGHDKMYWYQQDPGMELHLIHYSYGVNSTEKGDLSSESTVSRIRTEHFPLTLESARPSHTSQYLCASRKSLGSGETQYFGPGTRLLVL.

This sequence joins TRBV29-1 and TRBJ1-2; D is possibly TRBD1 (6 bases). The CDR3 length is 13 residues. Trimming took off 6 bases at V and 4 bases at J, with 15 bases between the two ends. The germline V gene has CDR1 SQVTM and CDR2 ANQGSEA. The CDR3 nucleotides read TGCAGCGTCCCTACCGACAGGTCCTATGGCTACACCTTC. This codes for CSVPTDRSYGYTF. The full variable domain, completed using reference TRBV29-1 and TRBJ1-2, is SAVISQKPSRDICQRGTSLTIQCQVDSQVTMMFWYRQQPGQSLTLIATANQGSEATYESGFVIDKFPISRPNLTFSTLTVSNMSPEDSSIYLCSVPTDRSYGYTFGSGTRLTVV.

CDR3 sequence reads: CASMLGAGTQYF. The CDR3 nucleotides read TGCGCCAGTATGTTGGGGGCTGGTACGCAGTATTTT. This chain links TRBV10-2 with TRBJ2-3; D might be TRBD1 (6 bases). V was cut by 9 bases and J by 8 bases, with 15 bases left in between. The CDR3 consists of 12 residues. From germline, CDR1 is WSHSY and CDR2 SAAADI.

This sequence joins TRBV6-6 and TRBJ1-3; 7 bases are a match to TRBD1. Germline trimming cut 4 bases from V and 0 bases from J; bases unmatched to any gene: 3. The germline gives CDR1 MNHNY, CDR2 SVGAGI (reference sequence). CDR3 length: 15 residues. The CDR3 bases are TGTGCCAGCAGTTCCAGGGACAGCTCTGGAAACACCATATATTTT. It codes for CASSSRDSSGNTIYF.

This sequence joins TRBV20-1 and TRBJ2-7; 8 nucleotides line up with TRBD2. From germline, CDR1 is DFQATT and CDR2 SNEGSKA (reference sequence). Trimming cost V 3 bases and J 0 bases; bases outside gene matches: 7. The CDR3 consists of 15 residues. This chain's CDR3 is CSASVPGTSSYEQYF. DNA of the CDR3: TGCAGTGCTAGTGTCCCAGGGACTAGCTCCTACGAGCAGTACTTC.

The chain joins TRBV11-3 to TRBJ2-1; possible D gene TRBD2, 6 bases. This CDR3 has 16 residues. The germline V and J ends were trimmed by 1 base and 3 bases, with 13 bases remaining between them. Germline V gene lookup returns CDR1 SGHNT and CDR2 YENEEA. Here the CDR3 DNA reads TGTGCCAGCAGCTTAGTTGGGCGGGACGGCTACAATGAGCAGTTCTTC. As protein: CASSLVGRDGYNEQFF.

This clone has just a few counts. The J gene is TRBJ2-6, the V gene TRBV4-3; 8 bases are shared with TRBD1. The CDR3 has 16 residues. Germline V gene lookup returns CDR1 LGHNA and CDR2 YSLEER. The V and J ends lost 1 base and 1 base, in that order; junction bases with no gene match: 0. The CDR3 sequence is CASSQGQGSGANVLTF. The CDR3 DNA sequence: TGCGCCAGCAGCCAAGGACAGGGGTCTGGGGCCAACGTCCTGACTTTC.

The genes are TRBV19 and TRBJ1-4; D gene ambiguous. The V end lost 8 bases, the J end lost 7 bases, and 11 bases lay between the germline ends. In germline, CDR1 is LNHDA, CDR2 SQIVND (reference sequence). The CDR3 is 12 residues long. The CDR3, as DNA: TGTGCCAGTGGGAGGGAGGGTGAAAAACTGTTTTTT. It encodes CASGREGEKLFF. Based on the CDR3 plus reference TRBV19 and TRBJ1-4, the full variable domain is DGGITQSPKYLFRKEGQNVTLSCEQNLNHDAMYWYRQDPGQGLRLIYYSQIVNDFQKGDIAEGYSVSREKKESFPLTVTSAQKNPTAFYLCASGREGEKLFFGSGTQLSVL.

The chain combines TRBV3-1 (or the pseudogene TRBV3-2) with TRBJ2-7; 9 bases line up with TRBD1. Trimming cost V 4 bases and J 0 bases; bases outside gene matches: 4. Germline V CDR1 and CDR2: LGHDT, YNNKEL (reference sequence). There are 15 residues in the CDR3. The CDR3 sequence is CASSRRTGVSYEQYF. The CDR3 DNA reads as TGTGCCAGCAGCCGACGGACAGGGGTCTCCTACGAGCAGTACTTC.

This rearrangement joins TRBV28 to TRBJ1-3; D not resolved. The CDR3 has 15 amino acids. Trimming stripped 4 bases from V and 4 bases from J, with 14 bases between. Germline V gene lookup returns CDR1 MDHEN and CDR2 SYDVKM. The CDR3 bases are TGTGCCAGCAGTTCCGGTGTCTCTTGGGGAAACACCATATATTTT. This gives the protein CASSSGVSWGNTIYF.

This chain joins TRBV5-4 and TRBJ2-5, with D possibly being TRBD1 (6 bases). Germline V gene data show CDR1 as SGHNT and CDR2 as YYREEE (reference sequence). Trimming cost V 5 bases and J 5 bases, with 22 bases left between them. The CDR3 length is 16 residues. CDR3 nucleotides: TGTGCCAGCAGTCTCCCTGGACAGAGGGCAGCGGAGACCCAGTACTTC. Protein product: CASSLPGQRAAETQYF.